Below are 25 T cell receptor beta chains sequenced from a single sample in a study of blood T cell repertoires in COVID-19. Assay: immunoSEQ multiplex PCR; the TCRdb copy retains only in-frame clones and omits some. Among more than 150,000 clones listed, roughly nine tenths were seen once. Sequenced material: peripheral blood. These receptors came from a man between 65 and 85 years old with active or convalescent COVID-19.

The gene calls are TRBV5-1 and TRBJ2-5; 7 bases match TRBD1. V was pared by 4 bases and J by 3 bases, with 6 bases of the junction left unmatched. The CDR3 is 14 residues long. Looked up from germline, CDR1 is SGHRS and CDR2 is YFSETQ. The CDR3 nucleotides are TGCGCCAGCAGCCGACCTGGACAGGAAGAGACCCAGTACTTC. Protein sequence: CASSRPGQEETQYF.

The J gene is TRBJ2-7, the V gene TRBV7-2, with TRBD2 matching 7 bases. This CDR3 region has 14 residues. Germline-derived CDR1 and CDR2 are SGHTA and FQGNSA. V lost 6 bases to trimming and J lost 0 bases; unmatched junction nucleotides: 5. CDR3 loop: CASRPGLGSYEQYF. CDR3 sequence (DNA): TGTGCCAGCAGGCCAGGACTAGGCTCCTACGAGCAGTACTTC.

The rearrangement joins TRBV13 to TRBJ2-1; weak D call: TRBD2 (5 bases). Germline loops: CDR1 PRHDT, CDR2 FYEKMQ (reference sequence). The CDR3 totals 13 residues. The V and J ends lost 5 bases and 5 bases respectively, with 10 bases between them. This CDR3 reads CASSRQRDNEQFF. DNA for the CDR3: TGTGCCAGCAGCCGCCAGAGGGACAATGAGCAGTTCTTC.

On this clone itself: Other DNA sequences in this specimen translate into the identical CDR3. This sequence joins TRBV28 and TRBJ1-5; TRBD1 might be the D (5 bases). Germline assignment: CDR1 MDHEN and CDR2 SYDVKM. V lost 2 bases and J lost 2, with 10 bases in between. The CDR3 totals 15 residues. The CDR3 DNA is TGTGCCAGCAGTTTAGGGGGGTTTGGCAATCAGCCCCAGCATTTT. Encoded protein: CASSLGGFGNQPQHF. The variable domain in full, completed from reference TRBV28 and TRBJ1-5, reads DVKVTQSSRYLVKRTGEKVFLECVQDMDHENMFWYRQDPGLGLRLIYFSYDVKMKEKGDIPEGYSVSREKKERFSLILESASTNQTSMYLCASSLGGFGNQPQHFGDGTRLSIL.

As concerns this clone: Other nucleotide sequences from this sample produce the same CDR3. V is TRBV18 and J is TRBJ2-1; 15 nucleotides line up with TRBD2. V shed 0 bases, J shed 7 bases, and the junction held 1 base outside the gene matches. The CDR3 spans 16 residues. Germline loops: CDR1 KGHSH, CDR2 LQKENI. The CDR3 here is CASSPPGLAGGNEQFF. CDR3 nucleotide sequence: TGTGCCAGCTCACCACCGGGACTAGCGGGAGGTAATGAGCAGTTCTTC.

This clone was seen a handful of times. This rearrangement joins TRBV5-6 to TRBJ1-2; D may be TRBD1 (5 bases). The germline gives CDR1 SGHDT, CDR2 YYEEEE. V was cut by 5 bases and J by 4 bases, with 18 bases left in between. The CDR3 is 15 amino acids. The CDR3, as DNA: TGTGCCAGCAGGTTAGCAGGGAGGATCGGCTATGGCTACACCTTC. Translating gives CASRLAGRIGYGYTF.

The chain is built from TRBV4-2 and TRBJ2-7; 12 positions agree with TRBD2. CDR3 length: 16 residues. CDR1 and CDR2 from the germline V gene are LGHNA and YNFKEQ. V was pared by 1 base and J by 6 bases, with 7 bases of the junction left unmatched. The CDR3 loop reads CASSQVTTSGSSEQYF. CDR3 nucleotide sequence: TGTGCCAGCAGCCAAGTGACGACTAGCGGGAGTTCCGAGCAGTACTTC.

The chain uses TRBV9 and TRBJ2-1; weak D call: TRBD2 (6 bases). The CDR3 length is 15 residues. Germline-derived CDR1 and CDR2 are SGDLS and YYNGEE. The germline V and J ends were trimmed by 0 bases and 2 bases, with 9 bases remaining between them. The CDR3 bases are TGTGCCAGCAGCGTAGATAGCGGACCCTACAATGAGCAGTTCTTC. This codes for CASSVDSGPYNEQFF.

The chain joins TRBV2 to TRBJ2-1, with D perhaps TRBD1 (6 bases). CDR3 size: 16 residues. V lost 5 bases and J lost 0, with 14 bases in between. Germline V gene lookup returns CDR1 SNHLY and CDR2 FYNNEI. The CDR3 loop is CASSSPRGSSYNEQFF. CDR3 in DNA: TGTGCCAGCAGTTCCCCCAGGGGTTCCTCCTACAATGAGCAGTTCTTC. Full variable domain (missing parts from reference TRBV2 and TRBJ2-1): EPEVTQTPSHQVTQMGQEVILRCVPISNHLYFYWYRQILGQKVEFLVSFYNNEISEKSEIFDDQFSVERPDGSNFTLKIRSTKLEDSAMYFCASSSPRGSSYNEQFFGPGTRLTVL.

This clone was seen just once. J is TRBJ2-1 and V is TRBV18; a possible D gene is TRBD1 (6 bases). The germline V gene encodes CDR1 KGHSH and CDR2 LQKENI. CDR3 length: 15 amino acids. Trimming removed 2 bases from V and 6 bases from J, with 14 bases in between. CDR3 nucleotide sequence: TGTGCCAGCTCACCAAGGCAGGGGTCCACCAATGAGCAGTTCTTC. Translated, it gives CASSPRQGSTNEQFF.

This chain connects TRBV27 to TRBJ2-4, with D maybe TRBD2 (6 bases). The CDR3 consists of 12 residues. V lost 3 bases and J 11 bases, leaving 11 bases between the germline ends. Germline-derived CDR1 and CDR2 are MNHEY and SMNVEV (reference sequence). For the CDR3, the DNA is TGTGCCAGCAGTTTTCTAGGGGAGGTTCAGTACTTC. Translation gives CASSFLGEVQYF.

This sequence joins TRBV7-2 and TRBJ1-5; tentative D call: TRBD1 (6 bases). V dropped 1 base and J dropped 8 bases, with 6 bases sitting between them. The germline gives CDR1 SGHTA, CDR2 FQGNSA. The CDR3 runs 12 residues. CDR3 bases: TGTGCCAGCAGCTTAGACAGGGAGCCCCAGCATTTT. Encoded protein: CASSLDREPQHF.

This clone was found a few times. The chain has TRBV5-1 and TRBJ1-1, with 7 bases that match TRBD1. This CDR3 has 14 amino acids. J was trimmed by 1 base and V by 5 bases; bases with no gene match: 5. Germline V gene data show CDR1 as SGHRS and CDR2 as YFSETQ. The CDR3 DNA is TGCGCCAGCAGTTCCGGGACAGAGAACACTGAAGCTTTCTTT. Residues: CASSSGTENTEAFF. The variable domain in full, completed from reference TRBV5-1 and TRBJ1-1, reads KAGVTQTPRYLIKTRGQQVTLSCSPISGHRSVSWYQQTPGQGLQFLFEYFSETQRNKGNFPGRFSGRQFSNSRSEMNVSTLELGDSALYLCASSSGTENTEAFFGQGTRLTVV.

The V gene is TRBV30, the J gene TRBJ2-7; D is undetermined. The germline V and J ends were trimmed by 0 bases and 1 base, with 13 bases remaining between them. CDR1 GTSNPN and CDR2 SVGIG come from the germline V gene (reference sequence). The CDR3 has 15 amino acids. CDR3 protein: CAWSVRLWSSYEQYF. As DNA, the CDR3 is TGTGCCTGGAGTGTTAGACTCTGGTCATCCTACGAGCAGTACTTC.

The chain combines TRBV7-2 with TRBJ2-5; D unclear. V was shortened by 5 bases and J by 2 bases, with 6 bases between the two germline ends. CDR3 length: 12 amino acids. Germline assignment: CDR1 SGHTA and CDR2 FQGNSA. The CDR3 sequence is CASSTRQETQYF. In DNA form, the CDR3 reads TGTGCCAGCAGCACCCGGCAAGAGACCCAGTACTTC. Variable domain in full (rest from reference TRBV7-2 and TRBJ2-5): GAGVSQSPSNKVTEKGKDVELRCDPISGHTALYWYRQSLGQGLEFLIYFQGNSAPDKSGLPSDRFSAERTGGSVSTLTIQRTQQEDSAVYLCASSTRQETQYFGPGTRLLVL.

The genes are TRBV11-3 and TRBJ2-5; tentative D call: TRBD2 (6 bases). This CDR3 region has 14 residues. The germline CDR1 and CDR2 sequences are SGHNT and YENEEA. Trimming cost V 5 bases and J 5 bases, with 15 bases left between them. The CDR3 protein is CASSPGPGRETQYF. As DNA, the CDR3 is TGTGCCAGCAGCCCCGGCCCTGGGAGGGAGACCCAGTACTTC.

The chain recombines TRBV27 with TRBJ1-1; D uncertain. This CDR3 is built from 14 residues. V lost 4 bases to trimming and J lost 4 bases, with 13 bases between them. Germline CDR1 is MNHEY and CDR2 is SMNVEV (reference sequence). The CDR3 DNA is TGTGCCAGCAGTTCCGGGCTTCGGGGCACTGAAGCTTTCTTT. Protein sequence: CASSSGLRGTEAFF.

The rearrangement links TRBV7-8 to TRBJ2-3, with D possibly TRBD1 on 6 matching bases. Germline CDR1 reads SGHVS; CDR2 reads FQNEAQ. CDR3 length: 16 amino acids. The ends were cut back, 3 bases at V and 2 bases at J, with 15 bases in the middle. CDR3 nucleotide sequence: TGTGCCAGCAGCTTGTTCGCCGGGACATACACAGATACGCAGTATTTT. As protein: CASSLFAGTYTDTQYF.

V gene TRBV7-9 combines with J gene TRBJ2-1, with 12 bases fitting TRBD2. From germline, CDR1 is SEHNR and CDR2 FQNEAQ (reference sequence). The ends lost 4 bases at V and 8 bases at J; junction bases unmatched: 9. The CDR3 has 16 residues. The CDR3 DNA sequence: TGTGCCAGCAGCTCGCGGACTAGCGGGAAGTTGGATGAGCAGTTCTTC. Its translation: CASSSRTSGKLDEQFF.

This chain connects TRBV23-1 to TRBJ2-5; 7 bases fit TRBD2. TRBV23-1 is filed as an ORF, its function uncertain. Trimming took 4 bases from V and 5 from J; bases not matched to a gene: 13. There are 16 residues in the CDR3. CDR3 bases: TGCGCCAGCAGTCCATTCGGGCTAGCGGAGGGGGAGACCCAGTACTTC. This translates into CASSPFGLAEGETQYF.

There are a few counts of this clone. The V and J genes are TRBV7-9 and TRBJ1-5; D unclear. The length of the CDR3 is 13 residues. Trimming cost V 2 bases and J 3 bases, with 5 bases left between them. CDR1 is SEHNR, CDR2 FQNEAQ, per germline (reference sequence). CDR3 protein: CASSLSVNQPQHF. The CDR3, as DNA: TGTGCCAGCAGCTTATCCGTCAATCAGCCCCAGCATTTT. The entire variable domain, with the rest obtained from reference TRBV7-9 and TRBJ1-5, is as follows: DTGVSQNPRHKITKRGQNVTFRCDPISEHNRLYWYRQTLGQGPEFLTYFQNEAQLEKSRLLSDRFSAERPKGSFSTLEIQRTEQGDSAMYLCASSLSVNQPQHFGDGTRLSIL.

The rearrangement links TRBV18 to TRBJ2-2, with D tentatively TRBD2 (6 bases). V was shortened by 5 bases and J by 0 bases, with 10 bases between the two germline ends. The germline gives CDR1 KGHSH, CDR2 LQKENI. The CDR3 has 15 amino acids. In nucleotides, the CDR3 is TGTGCCAGCTCATCACTAGCCGCGAACACCGGGGAGCTGTTTTTT. It encodes CASSSLAANTGELFF.

A note on this clone: The identical CDR3 is also encoded by other nucleotide sequences in the sample. This chain uses TRBV18 with TRBJ1-1; a possible D gene is TRBD1 (6 bases). The V and J ends lost 6 bases and 0 bases respectively, with 8 bases between them. The germline gives CDR1 KGHSH, CDR2 LQKENI. The CDR3 is 13 residues long. In DNA, the CDR3 is TGTGCCAGCTCGCAGGGGATGAACACTGAAGCTTTCTTT. Translating it yields CASSQGMNTEAFF.

The chain couples TRBV7-9 to TRBJ2-5; 7 nucleotides match TRBD2. This CDR3 is built from 13 residues. The V gene end was trimmed by 1 base and the J gene end by 9 bases; junction bases not matched to a gene: 5. CDR1 is SEHNR and CDR2 is FQNEAQ in the germline V gene (reference sequence). CDR3 sequence reads: CASSLDLRGAQYF. CDR3 coding DNA: TGTGCCAGCAGCTTAGACCTACGGGGGGCCCAGTACTTC. Looking up the rest from reference TRBV7-9 and TRBJ2-5 gives the full variable domain: DTGVSQNPRHKITKRGQNVTFRCDPISEHNRLYWYRQTLGQGPEFLTYFQNEAQLEKSRLLSDRFSAERPKGSFSTLEIQRTEQGDSAMYLCASSLDLRGAQYFGPGTRLLVL.

V is TRBV6-2 or TRBV6-3 and J is TRBJ2-1; 7 bases are shared with TRBD1. The V and J ends lost 6 bases and 0 bases, in that order; junction bases with no gene match: 11. Germline assignment: CDR1 MNHEY and CDR2 SVGEGT. This CDR3 region has 17 residues. DNA for the CDR3: TGTGCCAGCAGCCGGTTAGGGGGCCCGAGCTCCTACAATGAGCAGTTCTTC. Translated, it gives CASSRLGGPSSYNEQFF.